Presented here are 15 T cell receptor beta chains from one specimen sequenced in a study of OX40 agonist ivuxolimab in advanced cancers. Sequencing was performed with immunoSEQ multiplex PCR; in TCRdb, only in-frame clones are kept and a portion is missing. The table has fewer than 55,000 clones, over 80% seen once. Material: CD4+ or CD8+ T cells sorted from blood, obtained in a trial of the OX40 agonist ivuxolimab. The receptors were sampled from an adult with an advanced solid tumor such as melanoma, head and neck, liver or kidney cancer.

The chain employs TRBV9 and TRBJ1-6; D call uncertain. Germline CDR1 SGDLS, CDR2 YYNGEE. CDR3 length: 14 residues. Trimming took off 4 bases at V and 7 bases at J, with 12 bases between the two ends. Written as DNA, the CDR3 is TGTGCCAGCAGCCCCGAAGGCGGGAATTCACCCCTCCACTTT. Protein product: CASSPEGGNSPLHF.

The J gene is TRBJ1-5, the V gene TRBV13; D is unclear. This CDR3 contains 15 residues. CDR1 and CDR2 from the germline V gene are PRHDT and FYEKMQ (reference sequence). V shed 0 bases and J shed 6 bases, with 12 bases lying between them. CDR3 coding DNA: TGTGCCAGCAGCTTAGGTGGGGTGGAAGGTCAGCCCCAGCATTTT. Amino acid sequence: CASSLGGVEGQPQHF. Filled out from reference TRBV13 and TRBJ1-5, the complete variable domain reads AAGVIQSPRHLIKEKRETATLKCYPIPRHDTVYWYQQGPGQDPQFLISFYEKMQSDKGSIPDRFSAQQFSDYHSELNMSSLELGDSALYFCASSLGGVEGQPQHFGDGTRLSIL.

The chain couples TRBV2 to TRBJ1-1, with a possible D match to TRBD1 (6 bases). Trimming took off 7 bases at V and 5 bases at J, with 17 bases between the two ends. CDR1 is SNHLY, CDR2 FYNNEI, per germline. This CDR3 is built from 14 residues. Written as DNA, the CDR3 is TGTGCCAGCATCTTCTCCAGAGGGGGGACTGAAGCTTTCTTT. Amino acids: CASIFSRGGTEAFF.

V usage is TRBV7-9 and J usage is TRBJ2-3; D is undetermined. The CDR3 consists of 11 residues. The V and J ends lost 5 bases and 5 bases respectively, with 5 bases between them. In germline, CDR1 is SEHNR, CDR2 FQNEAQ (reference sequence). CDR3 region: CASSMEDTQYF. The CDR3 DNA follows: TGTGCCAGCAGCATGGAAGATACGCAGTATTTT.

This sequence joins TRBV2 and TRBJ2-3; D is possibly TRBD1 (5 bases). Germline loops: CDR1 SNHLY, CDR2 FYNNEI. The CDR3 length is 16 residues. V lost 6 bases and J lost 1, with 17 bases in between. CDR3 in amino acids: CASSEQAYLGTDTQYF. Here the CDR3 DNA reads TGTGCCAGCAGCGAACAGGCTTATCTAGGCACAGATACGCAGTATTTT.

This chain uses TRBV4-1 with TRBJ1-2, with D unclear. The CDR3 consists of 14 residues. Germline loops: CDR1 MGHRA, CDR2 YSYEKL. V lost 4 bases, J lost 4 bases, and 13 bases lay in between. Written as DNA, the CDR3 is TGCGCCAGCAGCCCAGCCGGGATCTCCTATGGCTACACCTTC. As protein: CASSPAGISYGYTF.

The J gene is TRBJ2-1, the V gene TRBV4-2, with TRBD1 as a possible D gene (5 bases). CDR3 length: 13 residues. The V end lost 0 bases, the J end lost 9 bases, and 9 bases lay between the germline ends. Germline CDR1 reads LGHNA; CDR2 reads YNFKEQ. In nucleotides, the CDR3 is TGTGCCAGCAGCCAAGATTGGGGCCTTGAGCAGTTCTTC. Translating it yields CASSQDWGLEQFF.

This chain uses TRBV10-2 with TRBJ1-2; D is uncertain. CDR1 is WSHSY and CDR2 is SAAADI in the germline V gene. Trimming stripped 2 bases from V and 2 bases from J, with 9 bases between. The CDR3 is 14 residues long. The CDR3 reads CASSEDTDNYGYTF. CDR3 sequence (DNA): TGCGCCAGCAGTGAGGACACGGACAACTATGGCTACACCTTC.

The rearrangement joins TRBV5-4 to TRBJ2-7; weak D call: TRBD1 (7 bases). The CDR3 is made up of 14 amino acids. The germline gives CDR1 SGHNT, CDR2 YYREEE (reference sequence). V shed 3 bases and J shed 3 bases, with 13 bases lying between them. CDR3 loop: CASSSTRGVYEQYF. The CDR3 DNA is TGTGCCAGCAGCTCCACCAGGGGGGTCTACGAGCAGTACTTC.

The CDR3, as DNA: TGTGCCAGCAGCTTAGATCGCGGAAATGAGCAGTTCTTC. It encodes CASSLDRGNEQFF. The chain carries TRBV11-2 and TRBJ2-1, with D unresolved. From germline, CDR1 is SGHAT and CDR2 FQNNGV. The CDR3 sequence is 13 residues long. V was pared by 0 bases and J by 7 bases, with 7 bases between.

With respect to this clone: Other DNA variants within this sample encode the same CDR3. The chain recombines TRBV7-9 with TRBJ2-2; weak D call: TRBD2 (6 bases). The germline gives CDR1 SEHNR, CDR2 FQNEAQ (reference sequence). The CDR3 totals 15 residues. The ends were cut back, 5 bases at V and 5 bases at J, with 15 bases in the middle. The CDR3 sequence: CASSPRGGGTGELFF. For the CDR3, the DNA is TGTGCCAGCAGCCCGAGGGGAGGAGGGACCGGGGAGCTGTTTTTT. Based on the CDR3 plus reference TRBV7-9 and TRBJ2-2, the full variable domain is DTGVSQNPRHKITKRGQNVTFRCDPISEHNRLYWYRQTLGQGPEFLTYFQNEAQLEKSRLLSDRFSAERPKGSFSTLEIQRTEQGDSAMYLCASSPRGGGTGELFFGEGSRLTVL.

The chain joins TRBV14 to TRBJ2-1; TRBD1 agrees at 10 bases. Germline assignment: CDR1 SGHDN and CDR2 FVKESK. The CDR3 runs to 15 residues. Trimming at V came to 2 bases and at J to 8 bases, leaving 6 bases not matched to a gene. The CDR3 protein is CASSQRQGALDEQFF. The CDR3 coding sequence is TGTGCCAGCAGCCAACGACAGGGGGCCTTGGATGAGCAGTTCTTC.

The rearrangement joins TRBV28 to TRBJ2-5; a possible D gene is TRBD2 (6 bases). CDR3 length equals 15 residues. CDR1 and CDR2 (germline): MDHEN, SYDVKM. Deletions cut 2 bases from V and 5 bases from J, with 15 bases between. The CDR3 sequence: CASSLGSAGRETQYF. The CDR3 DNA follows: TGTGCCAGCAGTTTAGGGTCGGCAGGGAGGGAGACCCAGTACTTC.

CDR3 in DNA: TGTGCCAGCAGTGAACTAGCGATCGACGAGCAGTACGTC. It is translated as CASSELAIDEQYV. The chain uses TRBV6-1 and TRBJ2-7; the D gene is possibly TRBD2 (6 bases). CDR1 and CDR2 from the germline V gene are MNHNS and SASEGT. Trimming removed 2 bases from V and 5 bases from J, with 10 bases in between. This CDR3 is 13 amino acids long.

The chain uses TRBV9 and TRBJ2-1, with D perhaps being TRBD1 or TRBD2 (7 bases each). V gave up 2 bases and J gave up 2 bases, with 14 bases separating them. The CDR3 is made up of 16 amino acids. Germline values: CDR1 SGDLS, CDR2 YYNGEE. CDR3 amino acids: CASSVTAGGAYNEQFF. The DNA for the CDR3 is TGTGCCAGCAGCGTTACGGCAGGGGGGGCCTACAATGAGCAGTTCTTC.